Each of the 7 T cell receptor beta chains below was sequenced from the same sample in a study of vaccination and CD4 T cells after COVID-19. Described treatment: approximately 9-day PBMC culture with coronavirus spike peptide pools or control peptides (ViraFEST assay). These TCRs' antigens remain unknown. Sequenced with the Oncomine TCR Beta short-read assay was DNA taken from cultured CD4+ T cells. TCRdb re-derived calls from the PCR reads in MiXCR, one entry per CDR3 protein. This sample carries around 15,000 distinct CDR3 sequences, about 67% of them seen once, and the ten largest clones take 15% to 20%. Sample: CD4+ T cells from blood, cultured in vitro. Receptors were obtained from a human donor who had recovered from COVID-19.

The rearrangement joins TRBV6-5 to TRBJ2-1; 7 nucleotides line up with TRBD2. The CDR3 contains 16 residues. Germline V gives CDR1 MNHEY, CDR2 SVGAGI. Trimming at V came to 2 bases and at J to 7 bases, leaving 11 bases not matched to a gene. For the CDR3, the DNA is TGTGCCAGCAGTTACGGCAGCGGGGTAGTGGGGAATGAGCAGTTCTTC. Translated: CASSYGSGVVGNEQFF.

This clonotype was found a few times. The gene calls are TRBV6-1 and TRBJ1-6, with unresolved D. The V end lost 8 bases, the J end lost 5 bases, and 16 bases lay between the germline ends. This CDR3 spans 15 amino acids. Germline-derived CDR1 and CDR2 are MNHNS and SASEGT. CDR3 nucleotide sequence: TGTGCCAGCTACGAGGGCCGCACGGATAATTCACCCCTCCACTTT. This codes for CASYEGRTDNSPLHF.

The V and J genes are TRBV25-1 and TRBJ2-3, with 10 positions matching TRBD2. The germline CDR1 and CDR2 sequences are MGHDK and SYGVNS. V trimming: 4 bases; J trimming: 4 bases; junction bases outside the gene matches: 5. The CDR3 is made up of 15 amino acids. CDR3 region: CASSGPGLAPDTQYF. The CDR3 DNA reads as TGTGCCAGCAGTGGGCCGGGACTAGCGCCAGATACGCAGTATTTT.

V usage is TRBV12-3 or TRBV12-4 and J usage is TRBJ2-2, with unresolved D. V dropped 7 bases and J dropped 2 bases, with 8 bases sitting between them. This CDR3 contains 13 residues. The CDR3 nucleotides are TGTGCCAGCACCAGCTACAACACCGGGGAGCTGTTTTTT. Its protein product is CASTSYNTGELFF.

This chain uses TRBV7-9 with TRBJ1-5; 8 nucleotides line up with TRBD1. Looked up from germline, CDR1 is SEHNR and CDR2 is FQNEAQ (reference sequence). This CDR3 is built from 15 residues. V shed 1 base, J shed 3 bases, and the junction held 2 bases outside the gene matches. The CDR3 reads CASSLGQGINQPQHF. The CDR3 coding sequence is TGTGCCAGCAGCTTAGGACAGGGGATCAATCAGCCCCAGCATTTT.

The chain is built from TRBV24-1 and TRBJ2-2; TRBD2 matches at 14 bases. There are 17 residues in the CDR3. The junction had 6 bases not matched to a gene; V was cut back by 7 bases and J by 3 bases. Germline CDR1 reads KGHDR; CDR2 reads SFDVKD. CDR3 sequence reads: CATSGTSGRWDTGELFF. CDR3 DNA: TGTGCCACCAGCGGGACTAGCGGGAGATGGGACACCGGGGAGCTGTTTTTT.

V is TRBV10-3 and J is TRBJ2-1; D might be TRBD2 (6 bases). This CDR3 region has 13 residues. V dropped 4 bases and J dropped 5 bases, with 9 bases sitting between them. CDR1 is ENHRY, CDR2 SYGVKD, per germline. The CDR3 loop reads CAISGGVNNEQFF. DNA for the CDR3: TGTGCCATCAGTGGCGGGGTAAACAATGAGCAGTTCTTC.